A single sample gave rise to the 8 T cell receptor beta chains below, sequenced in a study of sequential checkpoint blockade in melanoma. Generated by immunoSEQ multiplex PCR, the TCRdb table keeps only in-frame clones and is missing some. The table lists 4,000 or so clones, roughly a fifth of them singletons. Treatment defined: randomized to nivolumab then ipilimumab (arm A) or the reverse (arm B). The material sequenced was tumor tissue (inferred from file names), taken from a patient given nivolumab and ipilimumab in sequence. The receptors originated from a human donor with melanoma.

This clone is labeled large (0.1 to 1%). The chain employs TRBV9 and TRBJ2-5; 7 bases agree with TRBD2. V shed 4 bases, J shed 1 base, and the junction held 10 bases outside the gene matches. The CDR3 loop spans 16 amino acids. Germline CDR1 SGDLS, CDR2 YYNGEE. CDR3 amino acids: CASSPYLAETQETQYF. CDR3 sequence (DNA): TGTGCCAGCAGCCCTTATCTAGCGGAGACCCAAGAGACCCAGTACTTC.

This clone showed up many times. The chain has TRBV11-3 and TRBJ1-6; TRBD1 is a possible D gene (5 bases). CDR1 is SGHNT and CDR2 is YENEEA in the germline V gene. Trimming pared 4 bases from V and 7 bases from J, leaving 11 bases between. This CDR3 spans 14 amino acids. In DNA form, the CDR3 reads TGTGCCAGCAGCTCCTCCGGGGGGAATTCACCCCTCCACTTT. Translating it yields CASSSSGGNSPLHF.

This clone has a count of ten or more. V and J are TRBV6-8 and TRBJ1-2; D may be TRBD1 (5 bases). The CDR3 totals 14 residues. V gave up 5 bases and J gave up 5 bases, with 15 bases separating them. Germline loops: CDR1 MNHGY, CDR2 SAAAGT. DNA of the CDR3: TGTGCCAGCAGTGAGGGGACGTTCCCTTATGGCTACACCTTC. Its translation is CASSEGTFPYGYTF.

By frequency in the sample, this clone is medium-sized. In nucleotides, the CDR3 is TGTGCCAGCAGTTATGCCCGCTCGGGCTACAATGAGCAGTTCTTC. Translating gives CASSYARSGYNEQFF. The chain links TRBV6-8 to TRBJ2-1; D ambiguous. The germline V and J ends were trimmed by 3 bases and 3 bases, with 12 bases remaining between them. The CDR3 contains 15 residues. Looked up from germline, CDR1 is MNHGY and CDR2 is SAAAGT.

The genes are TRBV6-8 and TRBJ2-6; no firm D call. CDR3 length: 13 amino acids. Germline V lookup: CDR1 MNHGY, CDR2 SAAAGT. V was trimmed by 7 bases and J by 0 bases, leaving 4 bases between them. Here the CDR3 DNA reads TGTGCCAGCAAGAGCTCTGGGGCCAACGTCCTGACTTTC. It specifies CASKSSGANVLTF.

This clone was counted ten times or more. This rearrangement joins TRBV6-8 to TRBJ2-3, with D possibly matching TRBD2 (5 bases). V shed 5 bases and J shed 5 bases, with 11 bases lying between them. CDR3 length equals 13 residues. The germline CDR1 and CDR2 sequences are MNHGY and SAAAGT. The CDR3 region has the DNA TGTGCCAGCAGTCTCAGCGGCGGAGATACGCAGTATTTT. Its translation: CASSLSGGDTQYF.

This clone has a count of ten or more. The gene calls are TRBV5-8 and TRBJ2-7; no firm D call. This CDR3 is 13 amino acids long. V lost 3 bases, J lost 3 bases, and 10 bases lay in between. Germline CDR1 SGHTS, CDR2 YDEGEE. The CDR3 spells CASSSLRHYEQYF. As DNA, the CDR3 is TGTGCCAGCAGCTCCCTCCGGCACTACGAGCAGTACTTC.

The chain uses TRBV5-1 and TRBJ2-6, with 10 bases aligning to TRBD1. The CDR3 consists of 17 residues. V trimming: 4 bases; J trimming: 1 base; junction bases outside the gene matches: 5. The germline CDR1 and CDR2 sequences are SGHRS and YFSETQ. CDR3 coding DNA: TGCGCCAGCAGCGCCGGGACAGGGGCTTCTGGGGCCAACGTCCTGACTTTC. Protein product: CASSAGTGASGANVLTF.